This entry is about one TCR beta chain. Study processing details: Estimates of nucleated cell counts were drawn from the amplification of reference gene primers. Produced via immunoSEQ multiplex PCR; TCRdb's table is partial and in-frame only. The V and J calls and clone size were taken over from that table, and D and trimming were inferred from the DNA. The profile shows 250,000 to 300,000 clones, around 84% of them singletons. This entry belongs to a study of blood T cell repertoires in COVID-19. Whole-study context: Samples of COVID-19 (acute and convalescent) were obtained from the United States, Italy and Spain. PBMCs, B-cell-depleted T cells, or T cells provided the cDNA or gDNA that made up the material.

Trimming cost V 2 bases and J 9 bases; bases outside gene matches: 5. Germline CDR1 is LGHNT and CDR2 is FRNRAP. The CDR3 totals 14 residues. This receptor was taken from a man in his 60s with acute or convalescent COVID-19. Material: peripheral blood. J is TRBJ2-1 and V is TRBV12-5; TRBD2 agrees at 9 bases. CDR3 amino acids: CASGLIAGVGEQFF. In nucleotides, the CDR3 is TGTGCTAGTGGTTTGATAGCGGGAGTAGGTGAGCAGTTCTTC.